The rows below give T cell receptor beta chains drawn from one sample of a study of chemoradiotherapy in HPV16-positive cancers. This table comes from immunoSEQ multiplex PCR, and its TCRdb copy is limited to in-frame clones, with some not included. The table lists some 2,400 clones, 87% of them singletons, with roughly 7% in the top ten. Sequenced here: tumor tissue, sampled from a patient who underwent chemoradiotherapy. These receptor sequences come from a human donor with HPV-associated anogenital cancer. The CDR3 runs from the conserved cysteine through the conserved F or W. A D gene is named only where the DNA matches it firmly. Only part of the rows carry a size: once, few, many, or a class if the clone is expanded.

DNA: TGCGCCAGCAGCCAAGAGCCCGGACACCGCTACGAGCAGTACTTC
CDR3: CASSQEPGHRYEQYF
size: .
V: TRBV4-3
J: TRBJ2-7
D: .

DNA: TGTGCCAGTAGCCCCCTTGAGACAGGGGAAGAAAAACTGTTTTTT
CDR3: CASSPLETGEEKLFF
size: once
V: TRBV19
J: TRBJ1-4
D: TRBD1

DNA: TGTGCCAGCAGCTTGTTGGGGCTTGGTGAGCAGTACTTC
CDR3: CASSLLGLGEQYF
size: .
V: TRBV14
J: TRBJ2-7
D: .

DNA: TGTGCCATCAGTGAACCAGGGGGCGCCGCCTACGAGCAGTACTTC
CDR3: CAISEPGGAAYEQYF
size: .
V: TRBV10-3
J: TRBJ2-7
D: TRBD1

DNA: TGTGCCAGCAGCCGCCCCGGGACGAAGAATTACGAGCAGTACTTC
CDR3: CASSRPGTKNYEQYF
size: .
V: TRBV5-4
J: TRBJ2-7
D: .

DNA: TGTGCCAGCAGGGGCAGGGTAACCACTGAAGCTTTCTTT
CDR3: CASRGRVTTEAFF
size: once
V: TRBV2
J: TRBJ1-1
D: .

DNA: TGTGCCAGCAGTTTTGGGTACGAGCAGTACTTC
CDR3: CASSFGYEQYF
size: .
V: TRBV28
J: TRBJ2-7
D: .

DNA: TGTGCCAGCTCACTGGACAGGGACGGCTACACCTTC
CDR3: CASSLDRDGYTF
size: .
V: TRBV18
J: TRBJ1-2
D: TRBD1

DNA: TGTGCTACCCGGACAGGGGGAACGGAGACCCAGTACTTC
CDR3: CATRTGGTETQYF
size: .
V: TRBV21-1
J: TRBJ2-5
D: .

DNA: TGTGCCAGCAGTTTTGGAGGAGGGGAAGGGGCCAACGTCCTGACTTTC
CDR3: CASSFGGGEGANVLTF
size: .
V: TRBV28
J: TRBJ2-6
D: .

DNA: TGTGCCTGGAGTGTATCGGTCTCCTATGATGAGCAGTTCTTC
CDR3: CAWSVSVSYDEQFF
size: .
V: TRBV30
J: TRBJ2-1
D: .

DNA: TGTGCCAGCAGTTTCGAAGGGTCACCGAGCTACGAGCAGTACTTC
CDR3: CASSFEGSPSYEQYF
size: .
V: TRBV28
J: TRBJ2-7
D: .

DNA: TGTGCCAGCAGCTTAGCGCCCCAGGCTTATGGCTACACCTTC
CDR3: CASSLAPQAYGYTF
size: .
V: TRBV7-2
J: TRBJ1-2
D: .

DNA: TGCGCCAGCAGAACCGGGACAGGGGGCGCAAGCGAGCAGTACTTC
CDR3: CASRTGTGGASEQYF
size: .
V: TRBV10-2
J: TRBJ2-7
D: TRBD1

DNA: TGCGCCAGCAGCCAAGAATATCAGGGAACCGGGGAGCTGTTTTTT
CDR3: CASSQEYQGTGELFF
size: large
V: TRBV4-1
J: TRBJ2-2
D: .

DNA: TGTGCCAGCAGCTCTGACAGAGGGAAGCAGTACTTC
CDR3: CASSSDRGKQYF
size: .
V: TRBV5-5
J: TRBJ2-7
D: .

DNA: TGTGCCAGCGGCCTAGCGGGAGCGGGCACCGGGGAGCTGTTTTTT
CDR3: CASGLAGAGTGELFF
size: .
V: TRBV28
J: TRBJ2-2
D: TRBD2

DNA: TGTGCCAGCAGCTCCATGGGACAGGGCACAGATACGCAGTATTTT
CDR3: CASSSMGQGTDTQYF
size: .
V: TRBV16
J: TRBJ2-3
D: TRBD1

DNA: TGTGCCTGGAGTGGATCCACCGGGGAGCTGTTTTTT
CDR3: CAWSGSTGELFF
size: .
V: TRBV30
J: TRBJ2-2
D: .

DNA: TGTGCCAGCAGGGCCGGACTAGCGGGAGGAACGGACAATGAGCAGTTCTTC
CDR3: CASRAGLAGGTDNEQFF
size: .
V: TRBV5-8
J: TRBJ2-1
D: TRBD2

DNA: TGTGCCAGCAGCGTAGAGGCTAGCGGGAGCCTTAAGCAGTTCTTC
CDR3: CASSVEASGSLKQFF
size: .
V: TRBV9
J: TRBJ2-1
D: TRBD2

DNA: TGCAGCGCCAGAACCGGGACAGGGAGCCACGAGCAGTACTTC
CDR3: CSARTGTGSHEQYF
size: .
V: TRBV29-1
J: TRBJ2-7
D: TRBD1

DNA: TGCGCCAGCAGCCCCGGGACAGGGGACGAAAAACTGTTTTTT
CDR3: CASSPGTGDEKLFF
size: .
V: TRBV4-1
J: TRBJ1-4
D: TRBD1

DNA: TGTGCCAGCAGCCCCCCTGGGGGAGTCTACGAGCAGTACTTC
CDR3: CASSPPGGVYEQYF
size: .
V: TRBV7-9
J: TRBJ2-7
D: .

DNA: TGTGCCAGCAGCTTAGCGTCCGGGACCTTTCAAGAGACCCAGTACTTC
CDR3: CASSLASGTFQETQYF
size: .
V: TRBV7-9
J: TRBJ2-5
D: .

DNA: TGCGCCAGCAGCCCTACTAGCGGGAGGGCTTCCTACAATGAGCAGTTCTTC
CDR3: CASSPTSGRASYNEQFF
size: .
V: TRBV5-1
J: TRBJ2-1
D: TRBD2

DNA: TGTGCCAACAGTTCGGTGACAGTTGGCAATCAGCCCCAGCATTTT
CDR3: CANSSVTVGNQPQHF
size: .
V: TRBV7-9
J: TRBJ1-5
D: .

DNA: TGTGCCAGCCGCCCCCAGGGACAGGCCTATGGCTACACCTTC
CDR3: CASRPQGQAYGYTF
size: .
V: TRBV27
J: TRBJ1-2
D: TRBD1

DNA: TGCAGCGTTGAGAACGTGGGGAACTATGGCTACACCTTC
CDR3: CSVENVGNYGYTF
size: .
V: TRBV29-1
J: TRBJ1-2
D: .

DNA: TGTGCCAGCAGCCACGCGACAGGGAGGGCCTATGGCTACACCTTC
CDR3: CASSHATGRAYGYTF
size: .
V: TRBV4-2
J: TRBJ1-2
D: TRBD1

DNA: TGTGCCAGCAGTCTCAGTCCCGGGACAGCGAACACTGAAGCTTTCTTT
CDR3: CASSLSPGTANTEAFF
size: .
V: TRBV7-3
J: TRBJ1-1
D: TRBD1

DNA: TGTGCCAGCAGTGAGGCGACCGGGGGGTATAGCAATCAGCCCCAGCATTTT
CDR3: CASSEATGGYSNQPQHF
size: .
V: TRBV6-1
J: TRBJ1-5
D: .

DNA: TGTGCCTGGAGCGGGGTGGTGTCTGGAAACACCATATATTTT
CDR3: CAWSGVVSGNTIYF
size: .
V: TRBV30
J: TRBJ1-3
D: .

DNA: TGTGCCAGCTCCCTGGACAGGGATGAGCAGTTCTTC
CDR3: CASSLDRDEQFF
size: .
V: TRBV18
J: TRBJ2-1
D: TRBD1

DNA: TGCAGCGCCAAAAATCGAGAAATATACAATGAGCAGTTCTTC
CDR3: CSAKNREIYNEQFF
size: .
V: TRBV29-1
J: TRBJ2-1
D: .

DNA: TGCGCCAGCAGCCTACAGGGCCCTAGTTCCACTGAAGCTTTCTTT
CDR3: CASSLQGPSSTEAFF
size: once
V: TRBV5-1
J: TRBJ1-1
D: .

DNA: TGCAGCGCTCGGACAGGGGGGAACACCGGGGAGCTGTTTTTT
CDR3: CSARTGGNTGELFF
size: .
V: TRBV29-1
J: TRBJ2-2
D: TRBD1

DNA: TGTGCCAGCAGCTTGGGGCGAGCCGGGCCCGAAAAACTGTTTTTT
CDR3: CASSLGRAGPEKLFF
size: .
V: TRBV11-1
J: TRBJ1-4
D: .

DNA: TGCGCCAGCAGCCAAGAAGGGGGACGGGAGCTGTTTTTT
CDR3: CASSQEGGRELFF
size: .
V: TRBV4-1
J: TRBJ2-2
D: .

DNA: TGTGCCAGCAGCATCGGGACTAACTCCTACAATGAGCAGTTCTTC
CDR3: CASSIGTNSYNEQFF
size: .
V: TRBV5-6
J: TRBJ2-1
D: TRBD2

DNA: TGTGCCAGCTCACCATCGGGGAACTCTGGAAACACCATATATTTT
CDR3: CASSPSGNSGNTIYF
size: .
V: TRBV18
J: TRBJ1-3
D: .

DNA: TGTGCCAGCAGCTTACCGCCGGCAGATACGCAGTATTTT
CDR3: CASSLPPADTQYF
size: .
V: TRBV11-1
J: TRBJ2-3
D: .

DNA: TGTGCCAGCAGTTACTCCACTGAAGCTTTCTTT
CDR3: CASSYSTEAFF
size: .
V: TRBV6-5
J: TRBJ1-1
D: .

DNA: TGTGCCAGCAGTTACGGGGCGGGAGCCTCCAATGAGCAGTTCTTC
CDR3: CASSYGAGASNEQFF
size: .
V: TRBV6-5
J: TRBJ2-1
D: TRBD2

DNA: TGTGCCAGCAGCTTTCTAGCGGGGTCAGATACGCAGTATTTT
CDR3: CASSFLAGSDTQYF
size: few
V: TRBV5-6
J: TRBJ2-3
D: TRBD2

DNA: TGTGCCAGCAGTGAAGCGAGAGGAGGTTTCAGCACCGGGGAGCTGTTTTTT
CDR3: CASSEARGGFSTGELFF
size: .
V: TRBV6-1
J: TRBJ2-2
D: .

DNA: TGCGCCAGCATTGGAGTCACAGAGACCCAGTACTTC
CDR3: CASIGVTETQYF
size: .
V: TRBV5-1
J: TRBJ2-5
D: .

DNA: TGTGCCAGCAGCCAGGGGGATCTCTATGGCTACACCTTC
CDR3: CASSQGDLYGYTF
size: .
V: TRBV4-2
J: TRBJ1-2
D: .

DNA: TGTGCCGGCAGTGAGGCGACCGGGGGGTATAGCAATCAGCCCCAGCATTTT
CDR3: CAGSEATGGYSNQPQHF
size: .
V: TRBV6-1
J: TRBJ1-5
D: .

DNA: TGTGCCTGGAGCCGTTCGCCCGCCAGATCAGAGACCCAGTACTTC
CDR3: CAWSRSPARSETQYF
size: .
V: TRBV30
J: TRBJ2-5
D: .

DNA: TGCGCCAGCAGCCAAGAAATGGGGCAGCCCCAGCATTTT
CDR3: CASSQEMGQPQHF
size: .
V: TRBV4-1
J: TRBJ1-5
D: .

DNA: TGTGCCAGCAGCGTGACTCACAGCTCACCCCTCCACTTT
CDR3: CASSVTHSSPLHF
size: .
V: TRBV9
J: TRBJ1-6
D: .

DNA: TGTGCCAGCAGCTTAGCACGGGGGGCGAGCTCCTACGAGCAGTACTTC
CDR3: CASSLARGASSYEQYF
size: .
V: TRBV7-2
J: TRBJ2-7
D: .

DNA: TGTGCCAGCAGCCAAGATATCGGAGGGGGCGAGCAGTACTTC
CDR3: CASSQDIGGGEQYF
size: once
V: TRBV14
J: TRBJ2-7
D: .

DNA: TGTGCCAGTCGTGGGGGGGCAACAGGGAACACTGAAGCTTTCTTT
CDR3: CASRGGATGNTEAFF
size: .
V: TRBV19
J: TRBJ1-1
D: .

DNA: TGTGCCAGCAGCTACCTCGGGGGTGGGGGATCGAACACTGAAGCTTTCTTT
CDR3: CASSYLGGGGSNTEAFF
size: .
V: TRBV7-2
J: TRBJ1-1
D: .

DNA: TGTGCCAGCACCCCGGGACAGGGTCATAACGAGCAGTACTTC
CDR3: CASTPGQGHNEQYF
size: .
V: TRBV27
J: TRBJ2-7
D: TRBD1

DNA: TGTGCCAGTGCCCCTATTGGGTCCTACGAGCAGTACTTC
CDR3: CASAPIGSYEQYF
size: .
V: TRBV19
J: TRBJ2-7
D: .

DNA: TGTGCCAGCAGCCTCTGGACAGCTCCCCAAGAGACCCAGTACTTC
CDR3: CASSLWTAPQETQYF
size: .
V: TRBV9
J: TRBJ2-5
D: .